This TCR beta chain was captured in a study of cytomegalovirus exposure and HLA in healthy donors. Vbeta (60) and Jbeta (13) primers were used in the PCR. Assay used: immunoSEQ multiplex PCR; TCRdb lists only in-frame clones, some missing. The sample gives about 190,000 clones, more than 65% of which show up once; 4.5% to 7.5% is in the top ten. The sequencing input was PBMCs. The TCR originated in a woman between 25 and 40 years old in good health and CMV-seropositive.

DNA for the CDR3: TGTGCCAGCTGCCTCGACAGGGCCTCTTACAATGAGCAGTTCTTC. Translating gives CASCLDRASYNEQFF. The chain combines TRBV2 with TRBJ2-1; 7 nucleotides line up with TRBD1. CDR1 is SNHLY and CDR2 is FYNNEI in the germline V gene. The CDR3 is 15 amino acids. V lost 8 bases, J lost 4 bases, and 11 bases stayed unmatched.